This entry lists 18 T cell receptor beta chains sequenced from one sample in a study of regulatory T cells in long-lasting Graves disease. With iRepertoire HTBI primers and Arm-PCR of CDR3 regions, TCR beta libraries were built. TCRdb fed the multiplex PCR reads into MiXCR, producing one record per CDR3 protein. This sample carries some 400,000 distinct CDR3 sequences, more than 12% of them seen once, and the ten largest clones take 16%. As for time point: newly diagnosed GD, antithyroid drugs for less than 3 months. Generation of the TCR library employed RNA extracted from PBMCs. This sample also belongs to another study, concerning T cells in Graves' hyperthyroidism and ophthalmopathy.

Specimen: peripheral blood mononuclear cells (PBMCs), collected at new diagnosis, from a patient treated with antithyroid drugs. These receptors were collected from a woman between 25 and 40 years old with Graves disease.

This clonotype was detected many times. The chain employs TRBV7-9 and TRBJ2-1, with TRBD1 matching 7 bases. Germline CDR1 and CDR2: SEHNR and FQNEAQ (reference sequence). The CDR3 has 16 amino acids. Trimming cost V 4 bases and J 6 bases; bases outside gene matches: 12. The CDR3 region has the DNA TGTGCCAGCAGCTCCCGACAGGGTGACGTAGTCAATGAGCAGTTCTTC. The encoded protein is CASSSRQGDVVNEQFF.

This clonotype was seen more than once but under ten times. The gene calls are TRBV20-1 and TRBJ2-7; 11 positions agree with TRBD2. This CDR3 is built from 16 residues. Germline CDR1 is DFQATT and CDR2 is SNEGSKA (reference sequence). J gave up 0 bases and V 2 bases, and 6 bases lay outside the gene matches. CDR3 nucleotides: TGCAGTGCTAGACTGACTAGCGGGACCAGCTCCTACGAGCAGTACTTC. This codes for CSARLTSGTSSYEQYF.

The chain has TRBV5-1 and TRBJ1-5; D is perhaps TRBD1 (5 bases). This CDR3 contains 16 residues. V lost 0 bases and J 2 bases, leaving 12 bases between the germline ends. CDR1 and CDR2 (germline): SGHRS, YFSETQ. CDR3 sequence: CASSLGGVAGNQPQHF. The CDR3 nucleotides read TGCGCCAGCAGCTTGGGGGGCGTGGCCGGCAATCAGCCCCAGCATTTT. The variable domain in full, with the rest retrieved from reference TRBV5-1 and TRBJ1-5, is KAGVTQTPRYLIKTRGQQVTLSCSPISGHRSVSWYQQTPGQGLQFLFEYFSETQRNKGNFPGRFSGRQFSNSRSEMNVSTLELGDSALYLCASSLGGVAGNQPQHFGDGTRLSIL.

This clonotype was picked up many times. V and J are TRBV6-2 or TRBV6-3 and TRBJ2-1; no clear D. Germline V CDR1 and CDR2: MNHEY, SVGEGT. Trimming took off 8 bases at V and 1 base at J, with 15 bases between the two ends. The CDR3 has 15 residues. The CDR3 sequence: CASHKGLSSYNEQFF. The CDR3 DNA reads TGTGCCAGCCACAAGGGCCTGTCATCCTACAATGAGCAGTTCTTC.

About this clonotype: Possible read error: a much larger clone is one base away. This chain joins TRBV28 and TRBJ2-7; D call uncertain. The V end was cut by 7 bases, the J end by 3 bases, with 19 bases between. The CDR3 loop spans 15 amino acids. Germline values: CDR1 MDHEN, CDR2 SYDVKM. The CDR3 bases are TGTGCCAGCAAAGTAGGCCCGGCCCCGAACTACGAGCAGTACTTC. Translating it yields CASKVGPAPNYEQYF.

Comment on this clonotype: A much larger clone differs by one base, so this may be a read error. The chain is built from TRBV4-1 and TRBJ2-7; D may be TRBD1 or TRBD2 (5 bases each). The CDR3 totals 14 residues. The V end lost 1 base, the J end lost 2 bases, and 9 bases lay between the germline ends. CDR1 is MGHRA, CDR2 YSYEKL, per germline. CDR3 loop: CASSQGDGTYEQYF. CDR3 in DNA: TGCGCCAGCAGCCAAGGGGACGGGACCTACGAGCAGTACTTC.

This clonotype was picked up a small number of times. The chain combines TRBV25-1 with TRBJ2-5; possibly TRBD2 for D (7 bases). CDR3 size: 13 residues. The V and J ends lost 10 bases and 5 bases respectively, with 17 bases between them. Germline loops: CDR1 MGHDK, CDR2 SYGVNS. In nucleotides, the CDR3 is TGTGCCATCTGGGGGGGGGGCAACGAGACCCAGTACTTC. Translating gives CAIWGGGNETQYF.

This clonotype was detected ten times or more. This sequence joins TRBV5-1 and TRBJ1-2, with TRBD1 identical over 7 bases. Trimming took 4 bases from V and 2 from J; bases not matched to a gene: 11. Germline V gene sequence: CDR1 SGHRS, CDR2 YFSETQ. This CDR3 is 16 amino acids long. The CDR3 loop is CASSGETGELNYGYTF. CDR3 bases: TGCGCCAGCAGCGGTGAAACAGGGGAACTCAACTATGGCTACACCTTC.

The chain links TRBV5-1 to TRBJ1-5, with D unclear. Per germline, CDR1 SGHRS and CDR2 YFSETQ. The CDR3 consists of 15 residues. Trimming shortened V by 0 bases and J by 2 bases, and 9 bases separated the two germline ends. The CDR3 DNA follows: TGCGCCAGCAGCTTGGATCTCGGAGGCAATCAGCCCCAGCATTTT. This sequence encodes CASSLDLGGNQPQHF.

In this sample, this clonotype turned up many times. The chain joins TRBV20-1 to TRBJ2-7; D remains ambiguous. The CDR3 extends over 13 amino acids. Trimming removed 5 bases at V and 2 bases at J, with 13 bases between. Per germline, CDR1 DFQATT and CDR2 SNEGSKA (reference sequence). CDR3 sequence reads: CSAHTPSTYEQYF. CDR3 sequence (DNA): TGCAGTGCTCACACCCCCAGCACCTACGAGCAGTACTTC.

This clonotype has a handful of counts. This clone may be a read error of a much larger clone one base away. This chain joins TRBV2 and TRBJ2-1; TRBD2 agrees at 8 bases. The germline CDR1 and CDR2 sequences are SNHLY and FYNNEI. The CDR3 runs 18 residues. The DNA of the CDR3 is TGTGCCAGCAGCTTAGGCCTAAGGAGCGGGAGCTCCTACAATGAGCAGTCCTTC. This codes for CASSLGLRSGSSYNEQSF.

The chain joins TRBV2 to TRBJ2-7; D may be TRBD2 (5 bases). V was clipped by 5 bases and J by 0 bases, with 17 bases between them. This CDR3 has 16 amino acids. Germline CDR1 and CDR2: SNHLY and FYNNEI. CDR3 region: CASSFARTGLSYEQYF. The CDR3 DNA sequence: TGTGCCAGCAGTTTTGCCAGGACTGGACTCTCCTACGAGCAGTACTTC.

Comments on this clonotype: Given a much more abundant clone one base away, this may be a read error. The chain combines TRBV6-2 or TRBV6-3 with TRBJ2-7; 12 bases are shared with TRBD2. Germline CDR1 reads MNHEY; CDR2 reads SVGEGT. The CDR3 is made up of 16 amino acids. The CDR3, as DNA: TGTGTCAGCAGTGAAGGACTAGCGGGAACCTTCTACGAGCAGTACTTC. Protein: CVSSEGLAGTFYEQYF.

This clonotype was seen ten or more times. V is TRBV5-1 and J is TRBJ2-1, with D maybe TRBD2 (7 bases). The CDR3 runs 14 residues. V lost 6 bases to trimming and J lost 4 bases, with 14 bases between them. Germline V gene sequence: CDR1 SGHRS, CDR2 YFSETQ. As DNA, the CDR3 is TGCGCCAGCACCACCGGGGGGCTTTACAATGAGCAGTTCTTC. Protein product: CASTTGGLYNEQFF.

This clonotype was seen ten or more times. This sequence joins TRBV12-3 or TRBV12-4 and TRBJ2-1; unclear D gene. The CDR3 is made up of 13 amino acids. Trimming took 5 bases from V and 7 from J, leaving 12 bases between them. For the CDR3, the DNA is TGTGCCAGCAGTCCGGACGGAAGAAATGAGCAGTTCTTC. Its protein is CASSPDGRNEQFF.

This clonotype showed up many times. This chain links TRBV28 with TRBJ1-4; tentatively, D is TRBD1 (5 bases). V was clipped by 3 bases and J by 5 bases, with 10 bases between them. This CDR3 is 14 amino acids long. Germline values: CDR1 MDHEN, CDR2 SYDVKM. The CDR3 coding sequence is TGTGCCAGCAGTTTTCAAGCAGGGAATGAAAAACTGTTTTTT. Translated, it gives CASSFQAGNEKLFF.

The chain joins TRBV7-3 to TRBJ2-2, with D possibly being TRBD2 (5 bases). Trimming pared 5 bases from V and 3 bases from J, leaving 10 bases between. The CDR3 has 14 residues. The germline gives CDR1 SGHTA, CDR2 FQGTGA. The CDR3 sequence is CASSLREYTGELFF. The CDR3 nucleotides are TGTGCCAGCAGCCTACGGGAATACACCGGGGAGCTGTTTTTT. The whole variable domain, filled in from reference TRBV7-3 and TRBJ2-2, reads GAGVSQTPSNKVTEKGKYVELRCDPISGHTALYWYRQSLGQGPEFLIYFQGTGAADDSGLPNDRFFAVRPEGSVSTLKIQRTERGDSAVYLCASSLREYTGELFFGEGSRLTVL.

This sequence joins TRBV27 and TRBJ2-7; D perhaps matches TRBD1 (6 bases). The germline gives CDR1 MNHEY, CDR2 SMNVEV (reference sequence). The CDR3 sequence is 14 residues long. The V gene lost 0 bases and the J gene lost 3 bases, with 9 bases spanning the gap. CDR3: CASSLSLDSYEQYF. In DNA form, the CDR3 reads TGTGCCAGCAGTTTATCCCTGGACAGCTACGAGCAGTACTTC.